This T cell receptor (beta chain) was obtained from a study of T cell repertoires in cytomegalovirus infection. Study-wide context: Public TCR beta signatures indicated both CMV infection and matching HLA type.

Germline V lookup: CDR1 MDHEN, CDR2 SYDVKM. The V end lost 3 bases, the J end lost 9 bases, and 16 bases lay between the germline ends. This CDR3 contains 14 residues. TCRdb re-analysed the reads in MiXCR, keeping a single row per CDR3 protein. The sample has roughly 310,000 distinct CDR3 sequences; 17% are singletons. As for this clonotype: Its antigen remains unidentified.

Study observations and caveats: There were carriers of CMV plus the relevant HLA, and cumulative public TCR beta family frequency identified them. There were HLA-C-restricted CMV-specific TCR beta clonotypes dominating the ex vivo response.

Input material: PBMCs. The clonotype was recovered from a human donor in good health (CMV status not recorded). Some clones in this sample may be carry-over from other donors' samples. The rearrangement links TRBV28 to TRBJ2-3; a possible D gene is TRBD2 (6 bases). CDR3 sequence: CASSLIQGGETQYF. The CDR3 DNA reads as TGTGCCAGCAGTTTGATCCAGGGCGGGGAGACGCAGTATTTT.